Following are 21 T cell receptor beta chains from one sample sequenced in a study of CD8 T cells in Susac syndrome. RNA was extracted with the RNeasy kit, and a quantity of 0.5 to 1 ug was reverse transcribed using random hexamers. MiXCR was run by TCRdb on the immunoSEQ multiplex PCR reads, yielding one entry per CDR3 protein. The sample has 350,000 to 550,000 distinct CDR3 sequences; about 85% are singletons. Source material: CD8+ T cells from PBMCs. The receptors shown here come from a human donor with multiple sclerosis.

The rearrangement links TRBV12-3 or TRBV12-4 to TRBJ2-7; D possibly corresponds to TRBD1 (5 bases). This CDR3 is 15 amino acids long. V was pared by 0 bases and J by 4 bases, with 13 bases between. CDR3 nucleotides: TGTGCCAGCAGTTTAGCCCCCGAGACAGAATACGAGCAGTACTTC. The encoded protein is CASSLAPETEYEQYF.

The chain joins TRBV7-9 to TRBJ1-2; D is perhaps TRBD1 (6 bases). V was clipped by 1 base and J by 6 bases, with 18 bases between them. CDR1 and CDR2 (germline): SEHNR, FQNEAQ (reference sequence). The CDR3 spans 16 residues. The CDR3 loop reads CASSLGGLHSGDGYTF. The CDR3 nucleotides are TGTGCCAGCAGCTTAGGAGGGCTACACTCAGGGGATGGCTACACCTTC.

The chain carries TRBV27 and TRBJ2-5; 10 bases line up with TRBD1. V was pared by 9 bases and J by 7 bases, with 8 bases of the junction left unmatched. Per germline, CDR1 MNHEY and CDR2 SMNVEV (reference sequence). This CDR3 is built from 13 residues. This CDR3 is CASLDRDRGTQYF. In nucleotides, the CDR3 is TGTGCCAGTCTGGACCGGGACAGGGGGACCCAGTACTTC.

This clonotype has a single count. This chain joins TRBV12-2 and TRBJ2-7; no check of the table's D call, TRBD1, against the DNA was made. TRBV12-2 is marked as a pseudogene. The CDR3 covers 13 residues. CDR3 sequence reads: CASRRDREGEQYF. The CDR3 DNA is TGTGCAAGTCGCCGGGACAGGGAAGGTGAGCAGTACTTC.

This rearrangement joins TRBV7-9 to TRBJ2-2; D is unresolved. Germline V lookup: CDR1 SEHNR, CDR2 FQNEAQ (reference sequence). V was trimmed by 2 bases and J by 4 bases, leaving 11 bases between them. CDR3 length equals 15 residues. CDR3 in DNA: TGTGCCAGCAGCTTATCGGCAGGAAGCACCGGGGAGCTGTTTTTT. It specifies CASSLSAGSTGELFF.

CDR3 sequence: CSVAGKNTEAFF. CDR3 DNA: TGCAGCGTTGCGGGCAAGAACACTGAAGCTTTCTTT. J is TRBJ1-1 and V is TRBV29-1; unclear D gene. The CDR3 is 12 residues long. V lost 4 bases, J lost 1 base, and 7 bases lay in between. The V gene's germline CDR1 is SQVTM and CDR2 ANQGSEA.

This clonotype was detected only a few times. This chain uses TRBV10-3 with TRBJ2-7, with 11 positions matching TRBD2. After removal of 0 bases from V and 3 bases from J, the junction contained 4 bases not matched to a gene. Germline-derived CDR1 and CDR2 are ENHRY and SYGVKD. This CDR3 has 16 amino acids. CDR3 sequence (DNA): TGTGCCATCAGTGAGTCAGGGACTAGCGGACACTACGAGCAGTACTTC. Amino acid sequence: CAISESGTSGHYEQYF.

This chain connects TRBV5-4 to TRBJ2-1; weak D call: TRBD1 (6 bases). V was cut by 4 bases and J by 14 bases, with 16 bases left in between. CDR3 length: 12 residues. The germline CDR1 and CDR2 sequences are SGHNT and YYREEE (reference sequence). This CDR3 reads CASSPGDRLEFF. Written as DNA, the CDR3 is TGTGCCAGCAGCCCCGGCGACAGGTTGGAGTTCTTC.

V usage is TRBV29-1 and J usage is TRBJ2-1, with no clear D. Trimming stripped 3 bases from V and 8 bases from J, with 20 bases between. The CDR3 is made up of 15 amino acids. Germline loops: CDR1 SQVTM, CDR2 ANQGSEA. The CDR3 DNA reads TGCAGCGTTGATTCCCCTTACCGCTTTACAGATGAGCAGTTCTTC. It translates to CSVDSPYRFTDEQFF.

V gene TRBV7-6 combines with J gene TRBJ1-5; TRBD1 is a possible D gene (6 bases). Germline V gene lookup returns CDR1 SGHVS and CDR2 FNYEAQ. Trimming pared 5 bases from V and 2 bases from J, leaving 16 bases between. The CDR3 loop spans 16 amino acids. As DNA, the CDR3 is TGTGCCAGCAGCCCCTTATGGGGGGCTCGCAATCAGCCCCAGCATTTT. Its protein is CASSPLWGARNQPQHF.

The CDR3 here is CASSETTGGSYEQYF. The CDR3 DNA sequence: TGTGCCAGCAGTGAAACCACAGGGGGCTCCTACGAGCAGTACTTC. The chain has TRBV6-1 and TRBJ2-7, with TRBD1 matching over 8 bases. The ends lost 2 bases at V and 0 bases at J; junction bases unmatched: 3. Germline CDR1 MNHNS, CDR2 SASEGT. The length of the CDR3 is 15 residues.

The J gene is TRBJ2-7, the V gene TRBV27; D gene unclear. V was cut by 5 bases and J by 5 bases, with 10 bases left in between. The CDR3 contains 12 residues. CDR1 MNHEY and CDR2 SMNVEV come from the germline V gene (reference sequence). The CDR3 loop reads CASSPLNDEQYF. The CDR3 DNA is TGTGCCAGCAGTCCCCTTAACGACGAGCAGTACTTC.

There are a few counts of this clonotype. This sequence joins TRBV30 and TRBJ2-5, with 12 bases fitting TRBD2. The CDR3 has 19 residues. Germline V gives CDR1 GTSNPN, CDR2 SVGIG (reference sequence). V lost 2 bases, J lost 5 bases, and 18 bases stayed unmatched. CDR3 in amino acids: CAWSRRPSGGASIIETQYF. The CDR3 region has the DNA TGTGCCTGGAGTCGGCGGCCTAGCGGGGGGGCGAGTATAATTGAGACCCAGTACTTC.

This CDR3 is CSAPKGASSSYEQYF. As DNA, the CDR3 is TGCAGTGCACCCAAGGGGGCTTCGAGCTCCTACGAGCAGTACTTC. The chain uses TRBV20-1 and TRBJ2-7; 7 nucleotides line up with TRBD1. Looked up from germline, CDR1 is DFQATT and CDR2 is SNEGSKA (reference sequence). The CDR3 is 15 residues long. V lost 6 bases, J lost 0 bases, and 11 bases stayed unmatched.

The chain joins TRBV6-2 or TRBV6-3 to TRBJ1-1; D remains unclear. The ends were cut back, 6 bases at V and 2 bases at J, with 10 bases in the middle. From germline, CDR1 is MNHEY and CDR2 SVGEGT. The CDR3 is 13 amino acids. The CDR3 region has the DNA TGTGCCAGCAGCTTCGACTTAAACACTGAAGCTTTCTTT. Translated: CASSFDLNTEAFF.

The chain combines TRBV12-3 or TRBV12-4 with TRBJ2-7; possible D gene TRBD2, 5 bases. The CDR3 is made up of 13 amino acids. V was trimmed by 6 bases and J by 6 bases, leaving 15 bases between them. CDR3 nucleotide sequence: TGTGCCAGCAGACGCACGGAGGCCCTCGAGCAGTACTTC. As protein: CASRRTEALEQYF.

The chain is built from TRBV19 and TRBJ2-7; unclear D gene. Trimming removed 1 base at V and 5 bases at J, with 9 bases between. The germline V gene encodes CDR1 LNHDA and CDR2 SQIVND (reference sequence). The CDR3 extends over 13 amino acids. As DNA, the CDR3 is TGTGCCAGTAGTATAGGAAGCATCCACGAGCAGTACTTC. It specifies CASSIGSIHEQYF. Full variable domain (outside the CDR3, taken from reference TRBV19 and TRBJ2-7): DGGITQSPKYLFRKEGQNVTLSCEQNLNHDAMYWYRQDPGQGLRLIYYSQIVNDFQKGDIAEGYSVSREKKESFPLTVTSAQKNPTAFYLCASSIGSIHEQYFGPGTRLTVT.

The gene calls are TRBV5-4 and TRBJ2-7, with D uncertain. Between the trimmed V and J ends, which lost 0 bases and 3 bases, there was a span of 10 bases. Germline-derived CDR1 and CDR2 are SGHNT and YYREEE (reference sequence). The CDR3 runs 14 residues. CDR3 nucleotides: TGTGCCAGCAGCTTGGCCTCAAACATCTACGAGCAGTACTTC. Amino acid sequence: CASSLASNIYEQYF.

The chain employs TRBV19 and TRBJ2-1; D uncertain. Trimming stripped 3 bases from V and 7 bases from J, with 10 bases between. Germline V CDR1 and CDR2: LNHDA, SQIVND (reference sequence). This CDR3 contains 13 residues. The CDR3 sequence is CASSIFLGNEQFF. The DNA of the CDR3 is TGTGCCAGTAGTATTTTTCTCGGAAATGAGCAGTTCTTC.

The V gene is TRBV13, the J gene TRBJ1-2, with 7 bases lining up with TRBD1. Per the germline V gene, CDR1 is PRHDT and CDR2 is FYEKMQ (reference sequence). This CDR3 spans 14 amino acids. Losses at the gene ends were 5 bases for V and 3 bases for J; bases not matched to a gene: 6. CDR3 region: CASSPQGQHYGYTF. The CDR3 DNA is TGTGCCAGCAGCCCCCAGGGACAGCACTATGGCTACACCTTC.

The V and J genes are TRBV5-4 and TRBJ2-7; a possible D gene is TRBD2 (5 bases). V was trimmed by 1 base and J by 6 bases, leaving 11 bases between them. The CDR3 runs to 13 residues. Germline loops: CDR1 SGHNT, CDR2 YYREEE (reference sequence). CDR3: CASSLTGFGEQYF. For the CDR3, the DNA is TGTGCCAGCAGCTTGACGGGGTTCGGCGAGCAGTACTTC. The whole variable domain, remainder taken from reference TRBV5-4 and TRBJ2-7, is ETGVTQSPTHLIKTRGQQVTLRCSSQSGHNTVSWYQQALGQGPQFIFQYYREEENGRGNFPPRFSGLQFPNYSSELNVNALELDDSALYLCASSLTGFGEQYFGPGTRLTVT.